This T cell receptor (beta chain) was identified in a study of T cell responses to AZD1222 COVID-19 vaccine. This CDR3 is 19 amino acids long. Germline lookup yields CDR1 MNHNY and CDR2 SVGAGI (reference sequence). V was trimmed by 5 bases and J by 0 bases, leaving 20 bases between them. Sequencing used immunoSEQ multiplex PCR; TCRdb keeps in-frame clones, though not all of them. The sample has 160,000 or so clones, about 87% seen once; the top ten hold more than 4%. Source: peripheral blood, taken 28 days after the second dose of the MenACWY control vaccine. The TCR comes from an adult who received the MenACWY meningococcal vaccine as a control. V usage is TRBV6-6 and J usage is TRBJ2-6; D might be TRBD1 or TRBD2, each matching 6 bases. CDR3 sequence (DNA): TGTGCCAGCAGTCCCGCCGTGAGGGGGGCGATCTCTGGGGCCAACGTCCTGACTTTC. It codes for CASSPAVRGAISGANVLTF.